Below, 13 T cell receptor beta chains from the same sample are listed, as sequenced in a study of long-term antiretroviral therapy in people with HIV. A v3.0 immunoSEQ assay was performed at survey level. Clones were sequenced by immunoSEQ multiplex PCR, and TCRdb holds only the in-frame ones, with some missing. The sample comprises tens of thousands of clones, less than 90% of which are singletons, and roughly 3.2% rests with the top ten. The specimen was unsorted PBMCs, collected 1.9 years after starting antiretroviral therapy. These receptors all come from a woman aged 45-65 years with HIV.

The chain joins TRBV30 to TRBJ2-7, with D perhaps TRBD1 (5 bases). The CDR3 runs 15 residues. The germline gives CDR1 GTSNPN, CDR2 SVGIG (reference sequence). V lost 5 bases, J lost 2 bases, and 19 bases lay in between. The CDR3 here is CAWWAPGQGTYEQYF. DNA for the CDR3: TGTGCCTGGTGGGCCCCCGGGCAGGGAACCTACGAGCAGTACTTC.

This clone has only one observation. The chain joins TRBV5-6 to TRBJ2-1; the match to TRBD1 covers 11 bases. Per the germline V gene, CDR1 is SGHDT and CDR2 is YYEEEE. J was trimmed by 9 bases and V by 3 bases; bases with no gene match: 8. This CDR3 is 15 amino acids long. This CDR3 reads CASSSPGQGVLEQFF. In DNA, the CDR3 is TGTGCCAGCAGCTCACCGGGACAGGGGGTCCTTGAGCAGTTCTTC.

This chain uses TRBV18 with TRBJ2-7, with D perhaps TRBD2 (6 bases). CDR1 KGHSH and CDR2 LQKENI come from the germline V gene. Trimming left V 1 base short and J 0 bases short, with 13 bases between. The CDR3 spans 16 residues. The CDR3 protein is CASSPLGAGPSYEQYF. The CDR3 DNA sequence: TGTGCCAGCTCACCACTCGGTGCGGGGCCCTCCTACGAGCAGTACTTC.

V is TRBV10-3 and J is TRBJ2-3; no definite D call. Between the trimmed V and J ends, which lost 6 bases and 1 base, there was a span of 11 bases. This CDR3 contains 14 residues. Germline assignment: CDR1 ENHRY and CDR2 SYGVKD. CDR3 protein: CAIRPGVGTDTQYF. CDR3 sequence (DNA): TGTGCCATCAGGCCTGGGGTGGGCACAGATACGCAGTATTTT.

The V and J genes are TRBV27 and TRBJ1-1; 9 positions match TRBD1. Per germline, CDR1 MNHEY and CDR2 SMNVEV (reference sequence). Unmatched junction bases numbered 5, after V lost 2 bases and J lost 4 bases. This CDR3 comprises 15 residues. CDR3 DNA sequence: TGTGCCAGCAGTTTAGGGACAGGGCTGGGCACTGAAGCTTTCTTT. This sequence encodes CASSLGTGLGTEAFF.

The chain couples TRBV21-1 to TRBJ1-1; TRBD1 reflects the table's D call only, with no check against the DNA. TRBV21-1 is recorded as a pseudogene. The CDR3 sequence is 19 residues long. CDR3 sequence: CASCALLRGRGRMNTEAFF. CDR3 sequence (DNA): TGTGCCAGCTGCGCCCTACTGAGGGGGCGAGGAAGGATGAACACTGAAGCTTTCTTT.

This clone was seen a few times. V and J are TRBV5-8 and TRBJ2-5, with a tentative D call TRBD2 (5 bases). Looked up from germline, CDR1 is SGHTS and CDR2 is YDEGEE. This CDR3 comprises 15 residues. V lost 3 bases to trimming and J lost 0 bases, with 12 bases between them. The CDR3 here is CASSSGPGNQETQYF. CDR3 coding DNA: TGTGCCAGCAGCTCAGGACCCGGGAACCAAGAGACCCAGTACTTC.

This clone has only a few counts. The chain uses TRBV29-1 and TRBJ2-7, with 10 bases lining up with TRBD1. CDR1 is SQVTM and CDR2 is ANQGSEA in the germline V gene. Germline trimming cut 6 bases from V and 4 bases from J; bases unmatched to any gene: 12. This CDR3 comprises 15 residues. In nucleotides, the CDR3 is TGCAGCGTCAATACCCAGACAGGGGGCCGGTACGAGCAGTACTTC. This encodes CSVNTQTGGRYEQYF.

The chain has TRBV7-8 and TRBJ2-4, with TRBD1 as a possible D gene (5 bases). This CDR3 has 13 amino acids. Trimming removed 0 bases at V and 15 bases at J, with 15 bases between. Germline V gene lookup returns CDR1 SGHVS and CDR2 FQNEAQ. The CDR3 nucleotides read TGTGCCAGCAGCTTAGCCCTGAAAGGGGTAGCGTACTTC. Its translation is CASSLALKGVAYF.

CDR3 protein: CASAKRGFQPQHF. The CDR3 DNA sequence: TGTGCCAGCGCAAAGAGGGGGTTCCAGCCCCAGCATTTT. The chain employs TRBV28 and TRBJ1-5; D may be TRBD1 (6 bases). Trimming removed 8 bases at V and 7 bases at J, with 15 bases between. The CDR3 is 13 amino acids. Germline V CDR1 and CDR2: MDHEN, SYDVKM.

The chain uses TRBV19 and TRBJ1-3; no definite D call. This CDR3 spans 12 amino acids. V lost 9 bases, J lost 4 bases, and 10 bases lay in between. Germline V gene lookup returns CDR1 LNHDA and CDR2 SQIVND (reference sequence). CDR3 sequence (DNA): TGTGCCAGCCCATCACCAGGAAACACCATATATTTT. This sequence encodes CASPSPGNTIYF.

The CDR3 DNA is TGTGCCAGCAGCGTAGGTCTAGAGGGCGATACGCAGTATTTT. Translation gives CASSVGLEGDTQYF. This sequence joins TRBV9 and TRBJ2-3; maybe TRBD2 (5 bases). This CDR3 is built from 14 residues. The germline V and J ends were trimmed by 0 bases and 6 bases, with 11 bases remaining between them. CDR1 and CDR2 (germline): SGDLS, YYNGEE.

The rearrangement links TRBV30 to TRBJ2-1, with D possibly being TRBD2 (5 bases). The CDR3 spans 13 residues. Germline CDR1 and CDR2: GTSNPN and SVGIG (reference sequence). The V end lost 5 bases, the J end lost 3 bases, and 11 bases lay between the germline ends. CDR3 sequence (DNA): TGTGCCTGGGCCGTGGGGAGCTACAATGAGCAGTTCTTC. It codes for CAWAVGSYNEQFF.